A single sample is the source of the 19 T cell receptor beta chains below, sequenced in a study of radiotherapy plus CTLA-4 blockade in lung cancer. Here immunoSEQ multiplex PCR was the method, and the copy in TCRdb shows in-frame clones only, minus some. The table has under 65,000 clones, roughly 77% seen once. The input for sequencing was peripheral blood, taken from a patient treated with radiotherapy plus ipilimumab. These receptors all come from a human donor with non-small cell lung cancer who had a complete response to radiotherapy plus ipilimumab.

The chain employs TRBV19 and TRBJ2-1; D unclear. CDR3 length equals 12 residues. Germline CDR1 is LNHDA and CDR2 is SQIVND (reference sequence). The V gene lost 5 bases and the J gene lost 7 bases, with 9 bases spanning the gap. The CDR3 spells CASSVGRNEQFF. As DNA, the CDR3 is TGTGCCAGTAGTGTCGGTCGGAATGAGCAGTTCTTC.

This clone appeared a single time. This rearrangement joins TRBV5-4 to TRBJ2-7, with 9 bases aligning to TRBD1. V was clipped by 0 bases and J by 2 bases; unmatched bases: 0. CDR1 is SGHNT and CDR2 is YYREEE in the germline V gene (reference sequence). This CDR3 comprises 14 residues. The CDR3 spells CASSLGQGAYEQYV. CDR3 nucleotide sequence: TGTGCCAGCAGCTTGGGACAGGGGGCCTACGAGCAGTACGTC.

The CDR3 loop is CASSLSRAGGGVAGELFF. The CDR3 region has the DNA TGTGCCAGCAGCTTATCACGGGCGGGGGGTGGAGTGGCCGGGGAGCTGTTTTTT. This rearrangement joins TRBV7-2 to TRBJ2-2; 8 nucleotides agree with TRBD2. The CDR3 consists of 18 residues. Germline CDR1 is SGHTA and CDR2 is FQGNSA. Trimming took 2 bases from V and 6 from J; bases not matched to a gene: 14.

The CDR3 region has the DNA TGTGCCAGCAGCCCGGGACTAGTAGGCGAGCAGTACGTC. Translated: CASSPGLVGEQYV. The V and J genes are TRBV5-6 and TRBJ2-7, with 8 positions matching TRBD2. J lost 6 bases, V lost 4 bases, and 6 bases had no gene match. Germline CDR1 SGHDT, CDR2 YYEEEE. The CDR3 has 13 residues.

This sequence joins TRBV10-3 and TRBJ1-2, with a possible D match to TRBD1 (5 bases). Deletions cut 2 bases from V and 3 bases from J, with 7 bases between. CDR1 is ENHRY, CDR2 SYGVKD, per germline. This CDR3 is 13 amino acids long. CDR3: CAISETQDYGYTF. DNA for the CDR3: TGTGCCATCAGTGAGACACAGGACTATGGCTACACCTTC.

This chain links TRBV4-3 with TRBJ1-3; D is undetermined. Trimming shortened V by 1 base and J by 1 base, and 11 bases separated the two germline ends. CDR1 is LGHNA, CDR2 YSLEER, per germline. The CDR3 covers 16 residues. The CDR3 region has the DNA TGCGCCAGCAGCCAAGCCCCGAGTGTATCTGGAAACACCATATATTTT. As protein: CASSQAPSVSGNTIYF.

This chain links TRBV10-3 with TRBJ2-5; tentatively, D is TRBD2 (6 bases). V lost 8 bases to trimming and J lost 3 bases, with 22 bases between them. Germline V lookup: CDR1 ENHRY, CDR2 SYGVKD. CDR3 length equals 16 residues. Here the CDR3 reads CAIGSRRRGREETQYF. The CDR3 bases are TGTGCCATCGGGTCGAGGAGGCGGGGAAGGGAAGAGACCCAGTACTTC.

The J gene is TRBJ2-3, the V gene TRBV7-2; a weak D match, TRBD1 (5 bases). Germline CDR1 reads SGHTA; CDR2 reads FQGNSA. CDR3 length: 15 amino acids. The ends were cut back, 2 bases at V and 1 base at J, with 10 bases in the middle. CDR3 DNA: TGTGCCAGCAGCTTATACAGGCCTCGCACAGATACGCAGTATTTT. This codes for CASSLYRPRTDTQYF.

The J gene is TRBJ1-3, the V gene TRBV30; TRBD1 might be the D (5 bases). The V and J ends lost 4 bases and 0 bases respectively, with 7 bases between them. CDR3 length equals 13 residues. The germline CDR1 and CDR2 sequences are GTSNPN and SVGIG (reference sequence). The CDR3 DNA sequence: TGTGCCTGGATGGGACTCTCTGGAAACACCATATATTTT. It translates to CAWMGLSGNTIYF.

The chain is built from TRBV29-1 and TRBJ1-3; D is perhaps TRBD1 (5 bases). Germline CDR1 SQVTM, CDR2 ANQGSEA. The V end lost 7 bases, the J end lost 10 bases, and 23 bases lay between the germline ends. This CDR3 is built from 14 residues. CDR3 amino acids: CSANPEGRGSTIYF. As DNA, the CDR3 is TGCAGCGCCAACCCTGAAGGGAGGGGATCGACCATATATTTT.

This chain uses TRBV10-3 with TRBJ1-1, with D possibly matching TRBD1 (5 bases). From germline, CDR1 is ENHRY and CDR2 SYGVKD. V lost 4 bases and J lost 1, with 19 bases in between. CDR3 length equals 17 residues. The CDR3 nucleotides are TGTGCCATCAGTGGGGAGCCCGGGGGAGAATGGAACACTGAAGCTTTCTTT. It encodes CAISGEPGGEWNTEAFF.

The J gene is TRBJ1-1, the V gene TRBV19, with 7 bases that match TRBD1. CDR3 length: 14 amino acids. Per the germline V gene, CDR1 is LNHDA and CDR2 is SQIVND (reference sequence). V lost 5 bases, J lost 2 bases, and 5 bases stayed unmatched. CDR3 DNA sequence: TGTGCCAGTAGTCGACAGGGAGGAAACACTGAAGCTTTCTTT. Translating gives CASSRQGGNTEAFF.

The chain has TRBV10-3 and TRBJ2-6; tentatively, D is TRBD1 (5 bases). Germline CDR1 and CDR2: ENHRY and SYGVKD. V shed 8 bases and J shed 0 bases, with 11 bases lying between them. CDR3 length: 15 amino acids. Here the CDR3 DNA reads TGTGCCATCGGCCAGACAGACTCTGGGGCCAACGTCCTGACTTTC. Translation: CAIGQTDSGANVLTF.

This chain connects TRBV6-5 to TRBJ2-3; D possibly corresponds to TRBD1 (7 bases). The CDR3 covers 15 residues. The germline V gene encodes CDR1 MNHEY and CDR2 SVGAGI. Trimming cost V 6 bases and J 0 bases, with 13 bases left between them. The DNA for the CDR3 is TGTGCCAGCAGGCGGGACAGCGCTAGCACAGATACGCAGTATTTT. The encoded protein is CASRRDSASTDTQYF.

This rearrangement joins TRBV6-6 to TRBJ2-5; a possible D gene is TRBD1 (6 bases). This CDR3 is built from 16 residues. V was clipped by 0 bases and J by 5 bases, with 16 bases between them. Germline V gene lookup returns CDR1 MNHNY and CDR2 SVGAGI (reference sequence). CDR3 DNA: TGTGCCAGCAGTTACTCGGGGCAGGGGATGGGGGAGACCCAGTACTTC. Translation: CASSYSGQGMGETQYF.

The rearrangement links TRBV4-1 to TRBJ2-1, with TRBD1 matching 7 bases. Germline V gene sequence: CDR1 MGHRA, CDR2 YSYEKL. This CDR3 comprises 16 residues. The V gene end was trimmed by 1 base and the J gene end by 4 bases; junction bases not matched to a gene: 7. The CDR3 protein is CASSQGQGTGYNEQFF. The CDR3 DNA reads TGCGCCAGCAGCCAAGGACAGGGTACGGGGTACAATGAGCAGTTCTTC.

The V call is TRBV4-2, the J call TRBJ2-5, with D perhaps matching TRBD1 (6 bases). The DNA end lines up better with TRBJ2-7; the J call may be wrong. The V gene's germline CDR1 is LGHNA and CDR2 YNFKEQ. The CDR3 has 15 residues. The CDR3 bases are TGTGCCAGCAGCCAAGATCTTGGACAGCCCTACGAGCAGTACTTC. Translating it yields CASSQDLGQPYEQYF.

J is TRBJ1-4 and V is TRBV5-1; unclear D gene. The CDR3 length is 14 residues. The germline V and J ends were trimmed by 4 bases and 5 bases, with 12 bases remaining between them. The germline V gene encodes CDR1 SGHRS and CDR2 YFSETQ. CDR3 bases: TGCGCCAGCAGCCCCGGCGGCCAGAATGAAAAACTGTTTTTT. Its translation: CASSPGGQNEKLFF.

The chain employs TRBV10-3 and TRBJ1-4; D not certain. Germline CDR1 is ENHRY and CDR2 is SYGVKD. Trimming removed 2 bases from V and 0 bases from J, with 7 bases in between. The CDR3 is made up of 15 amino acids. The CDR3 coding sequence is TGTGCCATCAGTGAGGACTTAACAACTAATGAAAAACTGTTTTTT. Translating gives CAISEDLTTNEKLFF.